This TCR beta chain comes out of a study of identical twins. Details on this clonotype: Antigen unknown.

Study results and limitations: Low generation probability was overrepresented in out-of-frame alpha sequences shared by twins.

Template switching added a universal primer site; cDNA carried unique molecular identifiers. TCRdb recomputed calls from the 5' RACE reads with MiXCR, one row per CDR3 protein. Of a few hundred thousand distinct CDR3 sequences listed, about 8% are singletons. The CDR3 has 16 amino acids. The ends lost 4 bases at V and 9 bases at J; junction bases unmatched: 10. Germline V gives CDR1 LGHNA, CDR2 YNFKEQ. This same sample was also taken into another study, of yellow fever vaccine responses in identical twins.

The V gene is TRBV4-2, the J gene TRBJ2-1; 12 nucleotides line up with TRBD2. The clonotype comes from a young woman in good health. Sequences were obtained from CD8+ T cells sorted from blood. The CDR3 spells CASSLKTLAGGVEQFF. The CDR3 nucleotides are TGTGCCAGCAGCCTAAAGACTCTAGCGGGAGGGGTTGAGCAGTTCTTC.